This T cell receptor beta chain stems from a study of OX40 agonist ivuxolimab in advanced cancers. The wider study: Patients undergoing dose escalation presented with hepatocellular carcinoma, melanoma, renal cell or head and neck cancer. Study-wide points: No determination was made of the antigen specificity of the expanded peripheral T cells.

In regard to this clone: Its antigen is not known.

Clones were read by immunoSEQ multiplex PCR, and TCRdb kept only the in-frame ones, dropping some. The sample includes under 100,000 clones, 92% of them seen just once. The CDR3 spans 15 residues. Germline V gene sequence: CDR1 LNHDA, CDR2 SQIVND (reference sequence). V gave up 9 bases and J gave up 5 bases; unmatched junction bases: 7. The sequence was obtained from an adult with an advanced solid tumor such as melanoma, head and neck, liver or kidney cancer. V gene TRBV19 combines with J gene TRBJ2-2, with 12 nucleotides matching TRBD1. Sequencing was performed on CD4+ or CD8+ T cells sorted from blood, taken in a trial of the OX40 agonist ivuxolimab. Here the CDR3 DNA reads TGTGCCAGCCGGGACAGGGGGCGCCAAACCGGGGAGCTGTTTTTT. Translating gives CASRDRGRQTGELFF.